Here is one T cell receptor beta chain with its context. What antigen it recognizes has not been identified. No much larger clone is present one base from it, and per-base qualities are unavailable. The immunoSEQ Assay, a bias-controlled multiplex PCR, was used to amplify TCRbeta CDR3 regions from genomic DNA. The study's processing was this. Nucleated cell counts per sample were estimated from amplification of reference gene primers within the assay. To quantify the absolute abundance of each unique TCRbeta CDR3 rearrangement, sequence reads were collapsed and filtered. For each sample, productive Simpson clonality was calculated as the square root of Simpson's diversity index across productive rearrangements. Not all clones reach the TCRdb copy of this immuneACCESS table, which keeps in-frame sequences only. Checked studies attribute under half of the gap to unresolved V genes and leave the rest unexplained. From that table come the V and J calls and clone size; the DNA was used to work out D and trimming. The sample table lists 40,000 to 45,000 clones, 85% to 95% of them with a count of one. The ten largest clones take up around 5% of the sample.

Collaborating institutions collected whole blood in K2EDTA tubes following their own protocols. For TCRbeta analysis, collaborator samples were shipped as frozen whole blood, as isolated PBMCs, or as DNA extracted from either sample type. The sample comes from a study of blood T cell repertoires in COVID-19 (TCRdb year 2020). Study-wide context: The collaborator samples originated in the United States, Italy and Spain and spanned the acute and convalescent phases of COVID-19. The material from the prospective study consisted of cDNA or gDNA derived from T cells, B-cell-depleted T cells, or PBMCs. The dataset comprised deeply sampled blood TCRbeta repertoires from subjects exposed to, actively infected with, or recovered from COVID-19. The repertoires were released in a freely available public database intended as a resource for research on the immune response to SARS-CoV-2. The samples were drawn from the first 160 participants of the ongoing ImmuneRACE study and from 1,254 subjects provided by 6 global collaborators. Sample metadata almost always included a de-identified subject ID, COVID-19 status, age in years and sex. HLA class I and class II types, where available, came from metadata supplied by the sample provider rather than from assay-based typing. The study at large found these results: Clinical and demographic metadata were provided uncurated, with the amount varying by source and participant.

The specimen was peripheral blood. The receptor was isolated from a human donor in a cohort sampled during active COVID-19.

At the DNA level, the sequence is TGTGCCAGCAGCGTAGGGAGCGGCCTCACAGATACGCAGTATTTT. Its protein is CASSVGSGLTDTQYF. The rearrangement combines TRBV9 with TRBJ2-3; possibly the D gene is TRBD2, per 5 matching bases. Its CDR3 holds 15 amino acids, cysteine through phenylalanine. The only DNA kept is the CDR3, 45 bases in frame from the first base. The V and J ends are trimmed by 0 bases and 2 bases, leaving 10 bases between them. CDR1 and CDR2 are read off the germline V gene as SGDLS and YYNGEE.